This passage covers 26 T cell receptor beta chains from one sample sequenced in a study of blood T cell repertoires in COVID-19. This table comes from immunoSEQ multiplex PCR, and its TCRdb copy is limited to in-frame clones, with some not included. The table records under 30,000 clones, about 80% of them present only once. The sample taken for sequencing was peripheral blood. These TCRs come from a woman in her sixties or seventies with acute or convalescent COVID-19.

This chain joins TRBV3-1 (or the pseudogene TRBV3-2) and TRBJ2-5; 8 bases fit TRBD1. Trimming took 5 bases from V and 5 from J; bases not matched to a gene: 4. The CDR3 is made up of 13 amino acids. CDR1 is LGHDT, CDR2 YNNKEL, per germline (reference sequence). The CDR3 protein is CASSGDRGETQYF. The CDR3 DNA follows: TGTGCCAGCAGCGGCGACAGGGGTGAGACCCAGTACTTC.

This clone was seen a few times. V gene TRBV19 combines with J gene TRBJ2-3; the match to TRBD2 covers 8 bases. The CDR3 totals 18 residues. J gave up 4 bases and V 2 bases, and 14 bases lay outside the gene matches. Germline CDR1 reads LNHDA; CDR2 reads SQIVND (reference sequence). The CDR3 here is CASSILRGEGSGADTQYF. The CDR3 region has the DNA TGTGCCAGTAGTATATTGAGAGGGGAGGGTAGCGGGGCAGATACGCAGTATTTT.

A single count supports this clone. This sequence joins TRBV2 and TRBJ1-6; unclear D gene. The CDR3 covers 16 residues. Germline V lookup: CDR1 SNHLY, CDR2 FYNNEI. The germline V and J ends were trimmed by 3 bases and 0 bases, with 9 bases remaining between them. The CDR3 sequence is CASSDPGISYNSPLHF. CDR3 nucleotides: TGTGCCAGCAGTGATCCGGGGATCTCCTATAATTCACCCCTCCACTTT. Looking up the rest from reference TRBV2 and TRBJ1-6 gives the full variable domain: EPEVTQTPSHQVTQMGQEVILRCVPISNHLYFYWYRQILGQKVEFLVSFYNNEISEKSEIFDDQFSVERPDGSNFTLKIRSTKLEDSAMYFCASSDPGISYNSPLHFGNGTRLTVT.

The rearrangement links TRBV5-6 to TRBJ2-5, with TRBD1 matching 7 bases. Germline trimming cut 3 bases from V and 5 bases from J; bases unmatched to any gene: 10. The CDR3 contains 15 residues. Germline V gene data show CDR1 as SGHDT and CDR2 as YYEEEE. The CDR3 nucleotides are TGTGCCAGCAGCTCATGGACAGGCCGAATGGAGACCCAGTACTTC. This sequence encodes CASSSWTGRMETQYF. The variable domain in full, completed from reference TRBV5-6 and TRBJ2-5, reads DAGVTQSPTHLIKTRGQQVTLRCSPKSGHDTVSWYQQALGQGPQFIFQYYEEEERQRGNFPDRFSGHQFPNYSSELNVNALLLGDSALYLCASSSWTGRMETQYFGPGTRLLVL.

The gene calls are TRBV9 and TRBJ2-1, with 7 bases aligning to TRBD2. The CDR3 sequence is 15 residues long. The trim removed 4 bases at V and 4 bases at J, leaving 8 bases unmatched. Germline CDR1 SGDLS, CDR2 YYNGEE. The CDR3 nucleotides are TGTGCCAGCAGCCCCGGCGCGGGAGCTTACAATGAGCAGTTCTTC. Amino acid sequence: CASSPGAGAYNEQFF.

This clone was observed a few times. The rearrangement links TRBV4-3 to TRBJ1-6; 7 bases are shared with TRBD1. Germline V gene data show CDR1 as LGHNA and CDR2 as YSLEER. The CDR3 is 17 residues long. J was trimmed by 10 bases and V by 4 bases; bases with no gene match: 16. CDR3 loop: CASSRAEGAVKRSPLHF. DNA of the CDR3: TGCGCCAGCAGCCGGGCCGAGGGGGCGGTTAAAAGATCACCCCTCCACTTT.

The rearrangement uses TRBV7-9 and TRBJ1-1; tentative D call: TRBD1 (6 bases). V was clipped by 3 bases and J by 0 bases, with 11 bases between them. Germline CDR1 and CDR2: SEHNR and FQNEAQ (reference sequence). CDR3 size: 15 residues. DNA for the CDR3: TGTGCCAGCAGCTTGGGACGGGACATGAACACTGAAGCTTTCTTT. Translation gives CASSLGRDMNTEAFF.

The chain couples TRBV6-5 to TRBJ2-5; 12 positions match TRBD2. The CDR3 consists of 14 residues. V lost 6 bases to trimming and J lost 6 bases; unmatched junction nucleotides: 5. Germline V gene sequence: CDR1 MNHEY, CDR2 SVGAGI. CDR3 DNA: TGTGCCAGCAGGTCGACTAGCGGGAGCCAGACCCAGTACTTC. Amino acids: CASRSTSGSQTQYF.

The chain joins TRBV5-5 to TRBJ1-6; 8 bases match TRBD1. V was clipped by 1 base and J by 10 bases; unmatched bases: 7. The CDR3 consists of 15 residues. The germline V gene encodes CDR1 SGHKS and CDR2 YYEKEE (reference sequence). The CDR3 reads CASSLMQGAESPLHF. CDR3 bases: TGTGCCAGCAGCTTGATGCAGGGGGCAGAATCACCCCTCCACTTT.

The rearrangement uses TRBV12-5 and TRBJ2-7; 9 bases agree with TRBD1. The germline V gene has CDR1 LGHNT and CDR2 FRNRAP. This CDR3 is built from 16 residues. V was clipped by 0 bases and J by 4 bases; unmatched bases: 7. CDR3 nucleotides: TGTGCTAGTGGTTTGGTACAGGGGACAGGGTTTTACGAGCAGTACTTC. Amino acid sequence: CASGLVQGTGFYEQYF.

The genes are TRBV6-5 and TRBJ1-1, with a possible D match to TRBD1 (5 bases). The CDR3 has 12 amino acids. V lost 6 bases and J 5 bases, leaving 10 bases between the germline ends. CDR1 and CDR2 (germline): MNHEY, SVGAGI. The CDR3 spells CASRGRGTEAFF. The DNA for the CDR3 is TGTGCCAGCAGGGGTAGGGGAACTGAAGCTTTCTTT.

There are a few counts of this clone. The J gene is TRBJ2-4, the V gene TRBV5-6; TRBD1 agrees at 9 bases. The germline CDR1 and CDR2 sequences are SGHDT and YYEEEE. The CDR3 runs to 15 residues. V was pared by 4 bases and J by 4 bases, with 6 bases of the junction left unmatched. The CDR3 region is CASSTVDRGKNIQYF. The CDR3, as DNA: TGTGCCAGCAGCACGGTGGACAGGGGAAAAAACATTCAGTACTTC.

The chain employs TRBV7-2 and TRBJ1-4, with TRBD1 matching over 8 bases. In germline, CDR1 is SGHTA, CDR2 FQGNSA. The V gene end was trimmed by 5 bases and the J gene end by 9 bases; junction bases not matched to a gene: 5. The CDR3 extends over 13 amino acids. The chain's CDR3 is CASSLGQGQKLFF. CDR3 nucleotides: TGTGCCAGCAGCCTTGGACAGGGTCAAAAACTGTTTTTT.

This chain uses TRBV4-1 with TRBJ2-6, with D perhaps matching TRBD1 (6 bases). The CDR3 has 16 amino acids. The germline gives CDR1 MGHRA, CDR2 YSYEKL. Trimming cost V 0 bases and J 4 bases, with 10 bases left between them. The CDR3 nucleotides read TGCGCCAGCAGCCAAGATAGGGGGTCCGGGGCCAACGTCCTGACTTTC. Protein sequence: CASSQDRGSGANVLTF.

The chain has TRBV28 and TRBJ2-7, with 7 bases lining up with TRBD2. After removal of 5 bases from V and 0 bases from J, the junction contained 7 bases not matched to a gene. Germline V gene data show CDR1 as MDHEN and CDR2 as SYDVKM. CDR3 length: 15 residues. The CDR3, as DNA: TGTGCCAGCAGTCCCGTCGGGGGGAGCTCCTACGAGCAGTACTTC. Translation gives CASSPVGGSSYEQYF.

This rearrangement joins TRBV5-5 to TRBJ2-5, with TRBD2 identical over 10 bases. This CDR3 has 15 residues. Germline V CDR1 and CDR2: SGHKS, YYEKEE (reference sequence). Trimming at V came to 4 bases and at J to 3 bases, leaving 6 bases not matched to a gene. CDR3 sequence reads: CASSRRGTSEETQYF. In DNA form, the CDR3 reads TGTGCCAGCAGCCGCCGAGGGACTAGCGAAGAGACCCAGTACTTC. The full variable domain, in which reference TRBV5-5 and TRBJ2-5 provide the parts outside the CDR3, is DAGVTQSPTHLIKTRGQQVTLRCSPISGHKSVSWYQQVLGQGPQFIFQYYEKEERGRGNFPDRFSARQFPNYSSELNVNALLLGDSALYLCASSRRGTSEETQYFGPGTRLLVL.

The chain couples TRBV4-3 to TRBJ2-1, with 8 positions matching TRBD2. This CDR3 contains 14 residues. Germline V lookup: CDR1 LGHNA, CDR2 YSLEER. Trimming cost V 4 bases and J 6 bases; bases outside gene matches: 5. The chain's CDR3 is CASSLRLALNEQFF. The CDR3 nucleotides are TGCGCCAGCAGCCTTAGACTAGCGCTCAATGAGCAGTTCTTC.

In this sample, this clone turned up a few times. The genes are TRBV7-8 and TRBJ2-6; 9 nucleotides agree with TRBD1. The CDR3 sequence is 17 residues long. With 6 bases clipped from V and 1 base from J, the junction kept 7 bases outside the gene matches. The germline CDR1 and CDR2 sequences are SGHVS and FQNEAQ. CDR3 residues: CASSWDRVQSGANVLTF. The CDR3 DNA reads TGTGCCAGCAGTTGGGACAGGGTCCAATCTGGGGCCAACGTCCTGACTTTC.

A single count supports this clone. The chain links TRBV6-5 to TRBJ1-1; D may be TRBD1 (5 bases). Trimming cost V 6 bases and J 4 bases, with 15 bases left between them. This CDR3 is built from 14 residues. The V gene's germline CDR1 is MNHEY and CDR2 SVGAGI. CDR3 sequence (DNA): TGTGCCAGCAGCGATGACAGTGTCGGCACTGAAGCTTTCTTT. Translated: CASSDDSVGTEAFF.

The CDR3 DNA follows: TGTGCCAGCAGTGAGAGGGTGGCCGGGGAGTTCTTC. Translating gives CASSERVAGEFF. The chain carries TRBV6-1 and TRBJ2-1; tentatively, D is TRBD2 (5 bases). The germline CDR1 and CDR2 sequences are MNHNS and SASEGT. This CDR3 has 12 amino acids. Trimming removed 3 bases at V and 14 bases at J, with 14 bases between.

The V and J genes are TRBV2 and TRBJ1-3; 10 nucleotides align to TRBD1. The V segment lost 5 bases and the J segment 3 bases; nucleotides outside the gene matches: 7. The V gene's germline CDR1 is SNHLY and CDR2 FYNNEI. CDR3 length: 16 amino acids. In DNA form, the CDR3 reads TGTGCCAGCAGTATCGACAGGGGGCGGTTTGGAAACACCATATATTTT. Amino acids: CASSIDRGRFGNTIYF.

This rearrangement joins TRBV12-5 to TRBJ2-5; 7 bases line up with TRBD2. This CDR3 is built from 14 residues. Germline trimming cut 6 bases from V and 4 bases from J; bases unmatched to any gene: 8. CDR1 and CDR2 from the germline V gene are LGHNT and FRNRAP. The CDR3: CASGPGTGGETQYF. CDR3 bases: TGTGCTAGTGGCCCAGGGACGGGGGGAGAGACCCAGTACTTC.

The chain couples TRBV5-6 to TRBJ1-3, with 11 positions matching TRBD1. The CDR3 length is 17 residues. Trimming at V came to 4 bases and at J to 3 bases, leaving 9 bases not matched to a gene. CDR1 and CDR2 (germline): SGHDT, YYEEEE. CDR3 bases: TGTGCCAGCAGCCCCGGGACAGGGGGTGTTCGTGGAAACACCATATATTTT. Protein sequence: CASSPGTGGVRGNTIYF.

This chain links TRBV10-3 with TRBJ2-1; D call uncertain. There are 14 residues in the CDR3. Trimming stripped 7 bases from V and 0 bases from J, with 10 bases between. The germline V gene has CDR1 ENHRY and CDR2 SYGVKD. The CDR3 here is CAIKPESSYNEQFF. The CDR3 DNA sequence: TGTGCCATCAAGCCGGAGAGCTCCTACAATGAGCAGTTCTTC.

This clone has just one count. CDR3 DNA: TGTGCCACCAGACAGAAAGGGACAGGGGATAGCGGGGAGCTGTTTTTT. Residues: CATRQKGTGDSGELFF. The gene calls are TRBV24-1 and TRBJ2-2; 10 bases match TRBD1. V was clipped by 7 bases and J by 7 bases; unmatched bases: 11. The CDR3 has 16 residues. CDR1 KGHDR and CDR2 SFDVKD come from the germline V gene.

The CDR3 reads CASSSTGQARNEQYF. As DNA, the CDR3 is TGTGCCAGCAGCTCAACTGGACAGGCCAGGAACGAGCAGTACTTC. The chain couples TRBV5-4 to TRBJ2-7; the match to TRBD1 covers 7 bases. The CDR3 contains 15 residues. The V gene end was trimmed by 3 bases and the J gene end by 5 bases; junction bases not matched to a gene: 11. CDR1 is SGHNT, CDR2 YYREEE, per germline (reference sequence).